The 26 T cell receptor beta chains below come from one sample, sequenced in a study of cytomegalovirus exposure and HLA in healthy donors. The PCR ran on 60 Vbeta and 13 Jbeta primers. Repertoires were generated with immunoSEQ multiplex PCR, while TCRdb's copy carries only in-frame clones and drops some. Reported are over 100,000 clones; the ten largest clones contain over 1.5%. Material for sequencing was PBMCs. The origin of the receptors is a man aged 18 to 30 in good health and CMV-seronegative.

The chain links TRBV19 to TRBJ1-5; TRBD1 aligns across 9 bases. The CDR3 length is 14 residues. The J segment lost 4 bases and the V segment lost 3 bases, leaving 1 base of the junction unmatched. Per germline, CDR1 LNHDA and CDR2 SQIVND (reference sequence). The CDR3 loop is CASSMGTGNQPQHF. The CDR3 bases are TGTGCCAGTAGTATGGGGACAGGGAATCAGCCCCAGCATTTT.

V usage is TRBV4-1 and J usage is TRBJ2-1; a possible D gene is TRBD1 (5 bases). Germline CDR1 and CDR2: MGHRA and YSYEKL. CDR3 length equals 16 residues. The V and J ends lost 1 base and 0 bases respectively, with 10 bases between them. The CDR3 nucleotides are TGCGCCAGCAGCCAAGTGACAGCTAGCTCCTACAATGAGCAGTTCTTC. Protein product: CASSQVTASSYNEQFF.

V is TRBV9 and J is TRBJ2-2; 9 bases fit TRBD2. The CDR3 has 19 amino acids. Unmatched junction bases numbered 11, after V lost 0 bases and J lost 2 bases. Germline lookup yields CDR1 SGDLS and CDR2 YYNGEE. The DNA for the CDR3 is TGTGCCAGCAGCGTAGCAGGGATTTGGACTAGCGCCAACACCGGGGAGCTGTTTTTT. This encodes CASSVAGIWTSANTGELFF.

Written as DNA, the CDR3 is TGTGCCAGCAGTTTGGGACTAGCGGGAGGGCCGACTTACAATGAGCAGTTCTTC. This sequence encodes CASSLGLAGGPTYNEQFF. The genes are TRBV27 and TRBJ2-1; 16 bases match TRBD2. CDR1 MNHEY and CDR2 SMNVEV come from the germline V gene (reference sequence). The CDR3 is made up of 18 amino acids. V was pared by 3 bases and J by 4 bases, with 6 bases of the junction left unmatched.

The chain combines TRBV30 with TRBJ1-6; 9 positions match TRBD1. This CDR3 is built from 13 residues. The germline V gene has CDR1 GTSNPN and CDR2 SVGIG (reference sequence). V lost 4 bases and J lost 7; bases outside the gene matches: 2. The CDR3 DNA follows: TGTGCCTGGAACGGACAGGGGAATTCACCCCTCCACTTT. Its protein is CAWNGQGNSPLHF.

Notes on this clone: The sample contains more than one DNA sequence encoding this CDR3. The chain is built from TRBV4-3 and TRBJ1-6; possibly TRBD1 for D (5 bases). V was clipped by 0 bases and J by 10 bases, with 10 bases between them. The CDR3 contains 14 residues. CDR1 LGHNA and CDR2 YSLEER come from the germline V gene. In DNA form, the CDR3 reads TGCGCCAGCAGCCAAGATCGGGGGGACTCACCCCTCCACTTT. Protein sequence: CASSQDRGDSPLHF.

J is TRBJ1-2 and V is TRBV9, with D unresolved. This CDR3 has 11 amino acids. CDR1 SGDLS and CDR2 YYNGEE come from the germline V gene. The ends were cut back, 2 bases at V and 6 bases at J, with 5 bases in the middle. The chain's CDR3 is CASSVQNGYTF. DNA for the CDR3: TGTGCCAGCAGCGTCCAGAATGGCTACACCTTC.

CDR3 bases: TGTGCCAGCAGCTCGGAGGGCCGTACCGCCTACGAGCAGTACTTC. This sequence encodes CASSSEGRTAYEQYF. The chain is built from TRBV11-3 and TRBJ2-7, with a tentative D call TRBD2 (6 bases). Trimming removed 4 bases from V and 2 bases from J, with 15 bases in between. The germline gives CDR1 SGHNT, CDR2 YENEEA. This CDR3 spans 15 amino acids.

V usage is TRBV7-8 and J usage is TRBJ2-7, with 9 bases aligning to TRBD1. The germline CDR1 and CDR2 sequences are SGHVS and FQNEAQ. The CDR3 is made up of 15 amino acids. V dropped 4 bases and J dropped 4; count of bases not matched to a gene: 8. As DNA, the CDR3 is TGTGCCAGCAGCTCTACCGGGACAGGGTCGTACGAGCAGTACTTC. It translates to CASSSTGTGSYEQYF.

The rearrangement joins TRBV25-1 to TRBJ1-2; no definite D call. The V and J ends lost 2 bases and 6 bases respectively, with 13 bases between them. The germline CDR1 and CDR2 sequences are MGHDK and SYGVNS. The CDR3 is 14 amino acids. CDR3 amino acids: CASSESILIDGYTF. CDR3 nucleotides: TGTGCCAGCAGTGAAAGCATACTAATCGATGGCTACACCTTC.

This sequence joins TRBV19 and TRBJ1-3, with D maybe TRBD1 (6 bases). The V end was cut by 7 bases, the J end by 1 base, with 17 bases between. The CDR3 runs to 16 residues. CDR1 is LNHDA, CDR2 SQIVND, per germline (reference sequence). The CDR3 sequence: CASTRQALPSGNTIYF. The CDR3 DNA follows: TGTGCCAGTACGCGACAGGCCCTTCCATCTGGAAACACCATATATTTT.

V is TRBV27 and J is TRBJ1-1; D is undetermined. This CDR3 is built from 16 residues. Germline V gene sequence: CDR1 MNHEY, CDR2 SMNVEV (reference sequence). Between the trimmed V and J ends, which lost 0 bases and 5 bases, there was a span of 16 bases. CDR3 bases: TGTGCCAGCAGTTTATCTTCTTGGTCAGGTGCGACTGAAGCTTTCTTT. Translation gives CASSLSSWSGATEAFF.

V and J are TRBV30 and TRBJ1-5, with 8 bases fitting TRBD1. The CDR3 spans 13 residues. The V and J ends lost 2 bases and 6 bases, in that order; junction bases with no gene match: 3. CDR1 and CDR2 (germline): GTSNPN, SVGIG (reference sequence). As DNA, the CDR3 is TGTGCCTGGAGTACAACAGGGGGTCAGCCCCAGCATTTT. It yields the protein CAWSTTGGQPQHF.

The V and J genes are TRBV11-2 and TRBJ2-3; D might be TRBD2 (5 bases). The V end was cut by 3 bases, the J end by 6 bases, with 13 bases between. The germline gives CDR1 SGHAT, CDR2 FQNNGV. The CDR3 has 14 amino acids. The CDR3 sequence is CASSFSGRIDTQYF. CDR3 DNA sequence: TGTGCCAGCAGCTTCAGCGGTAGGATTGATACGCAGTATTTT.

V and J are TRBV16 and TRBJ2-7, with TRBD2 as a possible D gene (6 bases). The CDR3 contains 14 residues. CDR1 and CDR2 from the germline V gene are KGHSY and FQNENV. Trimming pared 0 bases from V and 3 bases from J, leaving 9 bases between. CDR3 amino acids: CASSQSGRGYEQYF. CDR3 in DNA: TGTGCCAGCAGCCAATCGGGGCGGGGCTACGAGCAGTACTTC.

The rearrangement joins TRBV7-9 to TRBJ2-3, with 8 positions matching TRBD1. CDR1 is SEHNR and CDR2 is FQNEAQ in the germline V gene (reference sequence). J gave up 6 bases and V 5 bases, and 7 bases lay outside the gene matches. CDR3 length: 14 amino acids. The CDR3 bases are TGTGCCAGCAGCCTGACAGGGGTGAGGGATACGCAGTATTTT. Translation: CASSLTGVRDTQYF.

The V and J genes are TRBV21-1 and TRBJ2-3; no DNA check was done on the table's D call, TRBD1. TRBV21-1 is classified as a pseudogene. This CDR3 region has 16 residues. The CDR3 DNA reads as TGTGCCAGCAGCAAAGGAAGGACAGGGGGGATTGATACGCAGTATTTT. It encodes CASSKGRTGGIDTQYF.

The chain links TRBV7-2 to TRBJ2-2, with D tentatively TRBD2 (6 bases). Germline V gene data show CDR1 as SGHTA and CDR2 as FQGNSA. V was shortened by 5 bases and J by 1 base, with 8 bases between the two germline ends. The CDR3 spans 14 residues. In DNA form, the CDR3 reads TGTGCCAGCAGCAATAGCGGGAACACCGGGGAGCTGTTTTTT. This codes for CASSNSGNTGELFF.

The rearrangement uses TRBV7-6 and TRBJ1-5; D is perhaps TRBD1 (6 bases). The ends were cut back, 5 bases at V and 0 bases at J, with 14 bases in the middle. The CDR3 contains 16 residues. Germline CDR1 and CDR2: SGHVS and FNYEAQ. CDR3 residues: CASSQGGPYSNQPQHF. As DNA, the CDR3 is TGTGCCAGCAGCCAAGGGGGACCATATAGCAATCAGCCCCAGCATTTT.

This sequence joins TRBV29-1 and TRBJ2-5; 10 bases fit TRBD1. From germline, CDR1 is SQVTM and CDR2 ANQGSEA. The CDR3 has 14 amino acids. V trimming: 6 bases; J trimming: 4 bases; junction bases outside the gene matches: 8. CDR3 amino acids: CSVRPGTGVETQYF. The CDR3 nucleotides are TGCAGCGTGAGGCCCGGGACAGGGGTAGAGACCCAGTACTTC.

The chain couples TRBV4-1 to TRBJ2-7, with 11 bases lining up with TRBD2. The V gene end was trimmed by 4 bases and the J gene end by 4 bases; junction bases not matched to a gene: 12. Germline V gene lookup returns CDR1 MGHRA and CDR2 YSYEKL. The CDR3 has 17 amino acids. The CDR3 protein is CASSPRGLAGGGYEQYF. The CDR3 coding sequence is TGCGCCAGCAGCCCCAGGGGGCTAGCGGGGGGCGGTTACGAGCAGTACTTC.

The J gene is TRBJ1-5, the V gene TRBV4-2; a weak D match, TRBD1 (6 bases). The CDR3 contains 15 residues. Between the trimmed V and J ends, which lost 5 bases and 0 bases, there was a span of 11 bases. In germline, CDR1 is LGHNA, CDR2 YNFKEQ. CDR3 nucleotide sequence: TGTGCCAGCAGCTTCCGACAGGATAGCAATCAGCCCCAGCATTTT. Its protein is CASSFRQDSNQPQHF.

CDR3 in amino acids: CASSIVQNTEAFF. Here the CDR3 DNA reads TGTGCCAGTAGTATAGTCCAGAACACTGAAGCTTTCTTT. The chain joins TRBV19 to TRBJ1-1, with unresolved D. The CDR3 spans 13 residues. V shed 1 base and J shed 1 base, with 4 bases lying between them. From germline, CDR1 is LNHDA and CDR2 SQIVND (reference sequence).

The gene calls are TRBV5-1 and TRBJ2-1; TRBD1 agrees at 11 bases. The germline V gene encodes CDR1 SGHRS and CDR2 YFSETQ. The V gene end was trimmed by 4 bases and the J gene end by 6 bases; junction bases not matched to a gene: 6. The CDR3 length is 15 residues. The CDR3 is CASSLRTGGSNEQFF. The CDR3 region has the DNA TGCGCCAGCAGCCTACGGACAGGGGGCTCCAATGAGCAGTTCTTC.

The rearrangement joins TRBV9 to TRBJ1-4, with unresolved D. The length of the CDR3 is 15 residues. V was trimmed by 4 bases and J by 2 bases, leaving 12 bases between them. Germline V gene lookup returns CDR1 SGDLS and CDR2 YYNGEE. The CDR3 is CASSPQSHTNEKLFF. The CDR3 bases are TGTGCCAGCAGCCCCCAAAGCCATACTAATGAAAAACTGTTTTTT. The full variable domain, completed using reference TRBV9 and TRBJ1-4, is DSGVTQTPKHLITATGQRVTLRCSPRSGDLSVYWYQQSLDQGLQFLIQYYNGEERAKGNILERFSAQQFPDLHSELNLSSLELGDSALYFCASSPQSHTNEKLFFGSGTQLSVL.

The chain combines TRBV28 with TRBJ2-7; no clear D. Trimming took 1 base from V and 5 from J, leaving 6 bases between them. CDR1 is MDHEN and CDR2 is SYDVKM in the germline V gene. CDR3 length: 12 amino acids. DNA for the CDR3: TGTGCCAGCAGTTTATCCCGCGACGAGCAGTACTTC. Translation: CASSLSRDEQYF.